This entry concerns a single T cell receptor beta chain. The data were taken from a study of CXCR3-negative and CXCR3-positive naive CD8 T cells. 5' RACE that incorporated UMI labels was used to prepare the TRB cDNA libraries. For each CDR3 protein, TCRdb gives one entry from its re-call of the 5' RACE reads, without DNA. The sample spans roughly 48,000 distinct CDR3 sequences; the ten largest clones claim about 15%. Germline V gene sequence: CDR1 MNHEY, CDR2 SVGAGI. The CDR3 sequence is 16 residues long. This clonotype was sampled from a human donor in good health. Some clones in this sample may be carry-over from other donors' samples. The sequenced sample was memory CD8+ T cells from blood. The chain links TRBV6-5 to TRBJ2-7. The CDR3 is CASSYTNRIDVPEQYF.